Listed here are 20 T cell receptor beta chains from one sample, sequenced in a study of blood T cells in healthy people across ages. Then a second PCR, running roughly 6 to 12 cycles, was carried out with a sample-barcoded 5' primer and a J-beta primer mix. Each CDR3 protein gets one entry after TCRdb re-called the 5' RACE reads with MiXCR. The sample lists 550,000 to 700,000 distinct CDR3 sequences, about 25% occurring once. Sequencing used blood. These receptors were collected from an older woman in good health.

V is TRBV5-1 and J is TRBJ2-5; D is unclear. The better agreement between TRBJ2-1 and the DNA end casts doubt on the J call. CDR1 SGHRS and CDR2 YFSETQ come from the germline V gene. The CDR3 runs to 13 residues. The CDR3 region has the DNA TGCGCCAGCAGCTTGACTCGCCCGAATGAGCAGTTCTTC. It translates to CASSLTRPNEQFF.

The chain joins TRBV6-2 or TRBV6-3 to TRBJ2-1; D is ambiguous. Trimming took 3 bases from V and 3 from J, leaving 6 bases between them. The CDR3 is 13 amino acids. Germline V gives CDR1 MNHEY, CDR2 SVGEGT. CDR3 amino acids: CASSYALYNEQFF. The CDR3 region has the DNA TGTGCCAGCAGTTATGCCCTCTACAATGAGCAGTTCTTC.

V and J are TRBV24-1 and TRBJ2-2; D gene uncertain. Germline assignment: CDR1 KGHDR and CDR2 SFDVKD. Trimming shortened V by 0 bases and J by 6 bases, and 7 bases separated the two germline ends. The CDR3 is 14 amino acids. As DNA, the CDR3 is TGTGCCACCAGTGATTTGCACGAGGCCGGGGAGCTGTTTTTT. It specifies CATSDLHEAGELFF.

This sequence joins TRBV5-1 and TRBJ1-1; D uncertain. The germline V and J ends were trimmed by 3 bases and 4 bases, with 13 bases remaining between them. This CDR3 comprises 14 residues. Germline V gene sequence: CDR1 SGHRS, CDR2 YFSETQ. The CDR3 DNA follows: TGCGCCAGCAGCTCGAGACACCAGAGCACTGAAGCTTTCTTT. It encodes CASSSRHQSTEAFF.

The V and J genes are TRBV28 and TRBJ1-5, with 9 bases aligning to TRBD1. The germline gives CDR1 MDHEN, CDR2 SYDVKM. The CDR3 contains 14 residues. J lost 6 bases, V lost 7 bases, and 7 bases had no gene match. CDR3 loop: CASNLGQGSQPQHF. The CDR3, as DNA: TGTGCCAGCAACCTCGGACAGGGGTCTCAGCCCCAGCATTTT.

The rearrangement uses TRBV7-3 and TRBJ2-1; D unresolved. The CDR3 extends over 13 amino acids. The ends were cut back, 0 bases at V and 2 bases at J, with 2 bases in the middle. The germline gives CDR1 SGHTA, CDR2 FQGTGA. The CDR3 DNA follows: TGTGCCAGCAGCTTAACACCCTACAATGAGCAGTTCTTC. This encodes CASSLTPYNEQFF.

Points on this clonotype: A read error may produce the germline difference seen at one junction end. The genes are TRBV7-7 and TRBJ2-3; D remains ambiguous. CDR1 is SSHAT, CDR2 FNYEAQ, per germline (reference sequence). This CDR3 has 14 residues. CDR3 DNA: TGTGCTAGCAGCTTACAATGGCCCGCAGATACGCAGTATTTT. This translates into CASSLQWPADTQYF.

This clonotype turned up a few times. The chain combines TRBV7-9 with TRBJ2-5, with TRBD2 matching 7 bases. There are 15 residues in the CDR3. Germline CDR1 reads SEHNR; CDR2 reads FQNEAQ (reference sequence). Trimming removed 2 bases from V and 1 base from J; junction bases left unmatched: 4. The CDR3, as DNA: TGTGCCAGCAGCTTACAGGCGGGGGTCCAAGAGACCCAGTACTTC. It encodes CASSLQAGVQETQYF.

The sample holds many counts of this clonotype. CDR3 region: CASSPRVSETQYF. CDR3 sequence (DNA): TGCGCCAGCAGCCCGAGGGTATCTGAGACCCAGTACTTC. The gene calls are TRBV4-3 and TRBJ2-5, with D possibly being TRBD2 (5 bases). Germline V gene data show CDR1 as LGHNA and CDR2 as YSLEER. V lost 4 bases and J lost 5, with 11 bases in between. The CDR3 sequence is 13 residues long.

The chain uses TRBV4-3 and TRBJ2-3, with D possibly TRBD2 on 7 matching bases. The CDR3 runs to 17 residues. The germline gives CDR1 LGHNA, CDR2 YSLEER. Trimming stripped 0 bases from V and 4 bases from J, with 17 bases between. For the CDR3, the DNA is TGCGCCAGCAGCCAAGATAGAGAGGGGGGGAGGGCAGATACGCAGTATTTT. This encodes CASSQDREGGRADTQYF.

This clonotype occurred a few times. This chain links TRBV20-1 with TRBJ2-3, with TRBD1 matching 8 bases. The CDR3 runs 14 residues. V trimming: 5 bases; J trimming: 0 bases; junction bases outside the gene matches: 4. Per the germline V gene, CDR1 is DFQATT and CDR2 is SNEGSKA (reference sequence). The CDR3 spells CSASTGASTDTQYF. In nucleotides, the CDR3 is TGCAGTGCTTCGACAGGGGCGAGCACAGATACGCAGTATTTT.

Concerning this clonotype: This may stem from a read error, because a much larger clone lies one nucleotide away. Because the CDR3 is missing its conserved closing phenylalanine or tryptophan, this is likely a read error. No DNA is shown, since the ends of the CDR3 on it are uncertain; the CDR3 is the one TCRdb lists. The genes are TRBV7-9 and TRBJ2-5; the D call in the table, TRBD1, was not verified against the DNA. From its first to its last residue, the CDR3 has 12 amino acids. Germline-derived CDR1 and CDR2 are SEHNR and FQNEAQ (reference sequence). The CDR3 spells CASSLARTPRDL.

The CDR3 sequence is CASSTHSGGAKDTQYF. The CDR3 nucleotides read TGTGCCAGCAGTACCCATAGCGGGGGGGCCAAGGATACGCAGTATTTT. The rearrangement links TRBV6-1 to TRBJ2-3; 11 bases are shared with TRBD2. Germline V CDR1 and CDR2: MNHNS, SASEGT. V was pared by 5 bases and J by 6 bases, with 10 bases of the junction left unmatched. This CDR3 has 16 amino acids.

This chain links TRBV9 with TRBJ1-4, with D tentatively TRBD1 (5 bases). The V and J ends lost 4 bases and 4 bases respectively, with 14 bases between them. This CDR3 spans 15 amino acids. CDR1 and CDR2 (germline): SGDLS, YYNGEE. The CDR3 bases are TGTGCCAGCAGCATCGAGGGGTATCATAATGAAAAACTGTTTTTT. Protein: CASSIEGYHNEKLFF.

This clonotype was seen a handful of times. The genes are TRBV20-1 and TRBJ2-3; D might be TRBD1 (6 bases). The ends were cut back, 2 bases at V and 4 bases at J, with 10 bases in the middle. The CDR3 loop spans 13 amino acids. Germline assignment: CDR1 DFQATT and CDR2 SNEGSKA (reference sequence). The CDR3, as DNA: TGCAGTGCTAGATGGGCAGGGGCAGATACGCAGTATTTT. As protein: CSARWAGADTQYF.

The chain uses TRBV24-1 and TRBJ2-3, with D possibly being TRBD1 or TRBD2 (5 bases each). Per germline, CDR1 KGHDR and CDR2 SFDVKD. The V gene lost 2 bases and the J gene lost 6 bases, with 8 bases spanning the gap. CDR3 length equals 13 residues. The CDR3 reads CATSDSWGDTQYF. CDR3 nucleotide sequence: TGTGCCACCAGTGATTCGTGGGGGGATACGCAGTATTTT.

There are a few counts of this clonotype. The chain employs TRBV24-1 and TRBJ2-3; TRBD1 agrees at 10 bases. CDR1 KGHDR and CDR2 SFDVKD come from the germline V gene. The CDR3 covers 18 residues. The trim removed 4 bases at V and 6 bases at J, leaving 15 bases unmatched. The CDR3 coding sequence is TGTGCCACCAGTGACCCAATGAGCTTGGGACAGGGGACCGATACGCAGTATTTT. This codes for CATSDPMSLGQGTDTQYF.

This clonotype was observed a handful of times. CDR3 coding DNA: TGCGCCAGCAGCTTGGGGGGCACCGTCGATTTAGATACGCAGTATTTT. It translates to CASSLGGTVDLDTQYF. The V gene is TRBV5-1, the J gene TRBJ2-3; a weak D match, TRBD1 (5 bases). The CDR3 runs 16 residues. V was pared by 0 bases and J by 5 bases, with 16 bases between. CDR1 and CDR2 (germline): SGHRS, YFSETQ.

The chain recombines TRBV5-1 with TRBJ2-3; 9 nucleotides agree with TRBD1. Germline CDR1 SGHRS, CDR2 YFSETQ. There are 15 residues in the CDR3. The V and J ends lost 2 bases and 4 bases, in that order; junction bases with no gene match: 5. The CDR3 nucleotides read TGCGCCAGCAGCTTAGGGACAGGGTTCGCAGATACGCAGTATTTT. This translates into CASSLGTGFADTQYF.

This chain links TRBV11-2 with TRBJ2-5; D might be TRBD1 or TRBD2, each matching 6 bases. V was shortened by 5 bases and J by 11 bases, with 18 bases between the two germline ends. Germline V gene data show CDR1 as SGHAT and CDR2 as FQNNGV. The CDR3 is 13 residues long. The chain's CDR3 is CASSRSSEGEQYF. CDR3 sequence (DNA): TGTGCCAGCAGCCGATCCTCGGAGGGGGAGCAGTACTTC.